The 6 T cell receptor beta chains presented below share a single source sample, sequenced in a study of cytomegalovirus exposure and HLA in healthy donors. It was with 60 Vbeta and 13 Jbeta primers that the PCR ran. The table came from immunoSEQ multiplex PCR; TCRdb's copy has only in-frame clones and leaves some out. In the table there are tens of thousands of clones, under 80% of which are singletons. Sequenced sample: PBMCs. These receptors all come from a male donor in good health and CMV-seropositive.

The chain is built from TRBV19 and TRBJ2-3; 9 nucleotides align to TRBD2. J lost 4 bases, V lost 8 bases, and 4 bases had no gene match. In germline, CDR1 is LNHDA, CDR2 SQIVND (reference sequence). The CDR3 length is 13 residues. The CDR3 DNA reads as TGTGCCAGTCGAGTAGCGGGAGCAGATACGCAGTATTTT. It encodes CASRVAGADTQYF.

The V and J genes are TRBV29-1 and TRBJ1-2; 8 nucleotides agree with TRBD1. The germline V gene encodes CDR1 SQVTM and CDR2 ANQGSEA. CDR3 length: 12 residues. The V gene end was trimmed by 8 bases and the J gene end by 8 bases; junction bases not matched to a gene: 10. The CDR3 region is CSIGQGSFGYTF. CDR3 sequence (DNA): TGCAGCATCGGACAGGGTTCGTTCGGCTACACCTTC.

The chain links TRBV6-5 to TRBJ2-7; 8 bases map to TRBD1. Germline values: CDR1 MNHEY, CDR2 SVGAGI. The CDR3 runs to 15 residues. J gave up 0 bases and V 6 bases, and 7 bases lay outside the gene matches. CDR3 region: CASSYGQGSSYEQYF. In DNA form, the CDR3 reads TGTGCCAGCAGCTACGGACAGGGTAGCTCCTACGAGCAGTACTTC.

This clone was found a few times. The chain joins TRBV19 to TRBJ2-7, with TRBD1 matching 9 bases. CDR1 LNHDA and CDR2 SQIVND come from the germline V gene (reference sequence). V was clipped by 4 bases and J by 4 bases; unmatched bases: 5. The CDR3 has 14 amino acids. CDR3 in amino acids: CASSTGQGVYEQYF. In nucleotides, the CDR3 is TGTGCCAGTAGTACGGGACAGGGTGTTTACGAGCAGTACTTC.

The chain joins TRBV14 to TRBJ2-5, with 11 bases aligning to TRBD1. Trimming at V came to 4 bases and at J to 5 bases, leaving 9 bases not matched to a gene. The germline CDR1 and CDR2 sequences are SGHDN and FVKESK. This CDR3 contains 16 residues. Here the CDR3 DNA reads TGTGCCAGCAGCCCCCTTGGACAGGGGGCGTGGGAGACCCAGTACTTC. It yields the protein CASSPLGQGAWETQYF.

This chain uses TRBV12-5 with TRBJ1-1; 8 bases fit TRBD1. The CDR3 runs 15 residues. V lost 4 bases, J lost 1 base, and 5 bases stayed unmatched. Germline V lookup: CDR1 LGHNT, CDR2 FRNRAP. The chain's CDR3 is CASGYDRGGNTEAFF. DNA of the CDR3: TGTGCTAGTGGTTACGACAGGGGTGGGAACACTGAAGCTTTCTTT.